This T cell receptor beta chain was recovered during a study of cytomegalovirus exposure and HLA in healthy donors. Study context: Around 80 million unique TCRs from HLA-typed donors were held in an early data release. Most donors, around 81% of over 350 genotyped, fell in the Caucasian-associated ancestry cluster.

It was with 60 Vbeta and 13 Jbeta primers that the PCR ran. TCRdb's table, derived via immunoSEQ multiplex PCR, lists solely in-frame clones and lacks some. The data contain about 180,000 clones, about 80% of them seen just once; the ten biggest clones take up around 1.9%. As to this clone: The antigen is undetermined.

Study-level results: In a later analysis, HLA-C alleles had the fewest associated TCRs, DRB1 alleles the most. Researchers left out some V segments, among them TRBV6-2 and TRBV6-3, as indistinguishable.

This CDR3 is 12 amino acids long. The V gene's germline CDR1 is LNHDA and CDR2 SQIVND (reference sequence). The V and J ends lost 6 bases and 6 bases respectively, with 12 bases between them. The chain has TRBV19 and TRBJ2-7; the D gene is possibly TRBD2 (6 bases). The sequencing input was PBMCs. The TCR originated in a woman in her thirties in good health and CMV-seronegative. The CDR3 DNA is TGTGCCAGTAGCGGCGGGGCAGGCGAGCAGTACTTC. It encodes CASSGGAGEQYF.